This T cell receptor beta chain was identified during a study of blood T cell repertoires in COVID-19. Study context: Researchers got acute and convalescent COVID-19 samples from the United States, Italy and Spain. Sources were T cells, B-cell-depleted T cells, or PBMCs; the material itself was cDNA or gDNA.

As handled by the study authors: Amplification of reference gene primers was used by the study to estimate nucleated cell counts. The repertoire was sequenced with immunoSEQ multiplex PCR; TCRdb's copy has only in-frame clones and lacks some. Clonal size and the V and J genes are those of that table, whereas D and trimming came from the DNA. The top ten clones hold roughly a sixth of a sample with around 160,000 clones, more than 75% of them seen once. This CDR3 comprises 17 residues. CDR1 is SGHVS and CDR2 is FNYEAQ in the germline V gene. V was cut by 5 bases and J by 2 bases, with 22 bases left in between.

The source material was peripheral blood. The TCR sequence derives from a man in his sixties with active or convalescent COVID-19. This chain links TRBV7-6 with TRBJ2-7, with a tentative D call TRBD1 (7 bases). CDR3 DNA: TGTGCCAGCAGCCCCTCCGGCGGGGACAGAAGGACCTACGAGCAGTACTTC. Translation: CASSPSGGDRRTYEQYF.